This TCR beta chain emerged from a study of blood T cell repertoires in COVID-19. Study as a whole: The samples span acute and convalescent COVID-19 from the United States, Italy and Spain. The cDNA or gDNA used as material had been derived from T cells, B-cell-depleted T cells, or PBMCs.

Seattle's enrolled individuals joined amid active infection and were then monitored longitudinally. V shed 1 base and J 3 bases; nucleotides not matched to a gene: 3. Germline-derived CDR1 and CDR2 are SGHRS and YFSETQ. This CDR3 region has 14 residues. Profiling relied on immunoSEQ multiplex PCR, and the TCRdb table lists in-frame clones only, not all of them. The sample has approximately 500,000 clones, approximately 89% seen once. The genes are TRBV5-1 and TRBJ1-1, with TRBD1 matching over 7 bases. Source material: peripheral blood. The clonotype was recovered from a man between 18 and 35 years old with COVID-19, enrolled during active disease. Here the CDR3 DNA reads TGCGCCAGCAGCTTGCAGGGGGACCACACTGAAGCTTTCTTT. Its protein is CASSLQGDHTEAFF.